Listed below are T cell receptor beta chains from one sample, sequenced in a study of blood T cell repertoires in COVID-19. Here immunoSEQ multiplex PCR was the method, and the copy in TCRdb shows in-frame clones only, minus some. Of roughly 250,000 clones listed, roughly four fifths are singletons. Sequencing input: peripheral blood. These receptors all stem from a middle-aged man with active or convalescent COVID-19. CDR3s leave out the opening cysteine and the closing phenylalanine or tryptophan. Each record gives: V gene, D gene, J gene, CDR3 protein. D genes are given only for firm matches.

TRBV11-3	TRBD2	TRBJ2-3	ASSPGLASTDTQY
TRBV5-1	TRBD1	TRBJ1-6	ASSPGTGGRNSPLH
TRBV5-1	NA	TRBJ1-2	ASSMGHVSYGYT
TRBV6-1	NA	TRBJ1-6	ASSEARLESPLH
TRBV28	NA	TRBJ2-7	ASRKIAYEQY
TRBV5-1	NA	TRBJ2-1	ASSFGVARGRDEQF
TRBV5-1	TRBD1	TRBJ1-4	ASSLAYRGDEKLF
TRBV2	TRBD2	TRBJ2-1	ASSLAGGRLNEQF
TRBV6-1	NA	TRBJ2-6	ASSVEGTPSGANVLT
TRBV5-8	TRBD2	TRBJ2-5	ASSLLLAGDQETQY
TRBV7-8	TRBD1	TRBJ1-2	ASSLLAGGDYGYT
TRBV6-1	TRBD1	TRBJ2-7	ASSDPGQSYEQY
TRBV7-9	TRBD1	TRBJ1-2	ASSSGQGANYGYT
TRBV2	NA	TRBJ2-1	ASSPVTGSYNEQF
TRBV6-5	TRBD1	TRBJ1-1	ASSSLGTVNTEAF
TRBV19	TRBD1	TRBJ2-7	ASSMGDRVAYEQY
TRBV19	TRBD1	TRBJ1-5	ASSTRTGGLSNQPQH
TRBV6-5	NA	TRBJ1-5	ASNKGGQPQH
TRBV12-3/TRBV12-4	NA	TRBJ2-3	ASSPVSTDTQY
TRBV28	TRBD1	TRBJ2-5	ASTGDQETQY
TRBV7-9	NA	TRBJ1-1	ASSLGRGNTEAF
TRBV3-1/TRBV3-2	NA	TRBJ1-4	ASSQDRGRLNEKLF
TRBV7-9	NA	TRBJ1-1	ASSRMEAANTEAF
TRBV18	NA	TRBJ1-2	ASSPLSGFVYGYT
TRBV15	NA	TRBJ1-1	ATSSYTEAF
TRBV12-3/TRBV12-4	NA	TRBJ1-5	ASSLRRNQPQH
TRBV28	NA	TRBJ1-5	ASSLAALGGQPQH
TRBV4-3	TRBD1	TRBJ1-2	ASSQDATGTYYGYT
TRBV6-1	NA	TRBJ1-6	ASSETQVYYNSPLH
TRBV10-3	NA	TRBJ2-3	AISEGVGPTDTQY
TRBV29-1	NA	TRBJ1-1	SFRQRGLNTEAF
TRBV11-2	TRBD1	TRBJ1-1	ASCVTGTAMNTEAF
TRBV6-5	TRBD1	TRBJ1-1	ASPGGQGGEAF
TRBV6-5	NA	TRBJ2-1	ASRQAGDEQF
TRBV29-1	TRBD2	TRBJ2-1	SVVTSGYNEQF
TRBV2	NA	TRBJ1-2	ASSELTANYGYT
TRBV9	NA	TRBJ1-6	ASSADPRRYSPLH
TRBV5-1	TRBD1	TRBJ2-5	ASSLGAGGETQY
TRBV14	TRBD2	TRBJ2-7	ASSRSLAGTYEQY
TRBV28	TRBD1	TRBJ1-3	ASRPQGAENTIY
TRBV9	NA	TRBJ2-7	ASSVASGTRVQY
TRBV27	TRBD1	TRBJ1-1	ASSNRRGTVNTEAF
TRBV7-3	NA	TRBJ1-1	ASSLSRSNTEAF
TRBV25-1	NA	TRBJ1-4	ASSEWQGGAEKLF
TRBV20-1	NA	TRBJ2-5	SAMSWETQY
TRBV30	TRBD2	TRBJ2-1	AWSSGGHVEQF
TRBV19	TRBD2	TRBJ2-1	ASSIRLAGALSSYNEQF
TRBV18	NA	TRBJ2-5	ASSPGAAQETQY
TRBV3-1/TRBV3-2	TRBD1	TRBJ1-2	ASSDRVIDGYT
TRBV7-2	TRBD1	TRBJ1-1	ASSPRTGLNTEAF
TRBV9	NA	TRBJ2-5	ASSARGGLPNQETQY
TRBV3-1/TRBV3-2	TRBD2	TRBJ2-3	ASSQDRGLVRY